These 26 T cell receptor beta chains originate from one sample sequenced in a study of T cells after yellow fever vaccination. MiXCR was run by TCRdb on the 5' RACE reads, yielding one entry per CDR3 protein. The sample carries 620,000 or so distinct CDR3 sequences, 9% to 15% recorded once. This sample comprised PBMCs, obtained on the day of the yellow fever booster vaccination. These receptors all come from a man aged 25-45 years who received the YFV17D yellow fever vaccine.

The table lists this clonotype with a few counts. The CDR3 region has the DNA TGCGCCAGCAGCGCCGCGCTAGCCAGTCAGAATGAGCAGTTCTTC. Translated, it gives CASSAALASQNEQFF. The chain uses TRBV5-1 and TRBJ2-1; a weak D match, TRBD2 (5 bases). Germline V lookup: CDR1 SGHRS, CDR2 YFSETQ. V was clipped by 4 bases and J by 7 bases, with 18 bases between them. CDR3 length: 15 residues.

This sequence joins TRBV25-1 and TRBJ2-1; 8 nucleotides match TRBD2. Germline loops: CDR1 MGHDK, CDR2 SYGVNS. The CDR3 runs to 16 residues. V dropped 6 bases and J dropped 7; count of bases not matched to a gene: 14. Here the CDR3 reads CASRAGAGRGENEQFF. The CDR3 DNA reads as TGTGCCAGCAGAGCCGGGGCAGGGCGGGGGGAGAATGAGCAGTTCTTC.

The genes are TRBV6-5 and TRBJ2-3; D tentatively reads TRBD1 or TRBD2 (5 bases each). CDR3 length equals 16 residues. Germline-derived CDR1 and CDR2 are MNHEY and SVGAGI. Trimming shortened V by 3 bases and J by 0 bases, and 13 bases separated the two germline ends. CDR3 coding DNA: TGTGCCAGCAGTTATATAGGGACGTCTAGCACAGATACGCAGTATTTT. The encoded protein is CASSYIGTSSTDTQYF.

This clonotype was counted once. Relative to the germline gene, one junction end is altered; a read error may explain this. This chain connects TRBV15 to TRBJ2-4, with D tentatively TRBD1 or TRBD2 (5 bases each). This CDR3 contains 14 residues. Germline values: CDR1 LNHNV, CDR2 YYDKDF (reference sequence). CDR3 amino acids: CATRDSGGGNIKYF. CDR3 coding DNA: TGTGCCACCAGAGACTCTGGGGGTGGAAACATTAAGTACTTC.

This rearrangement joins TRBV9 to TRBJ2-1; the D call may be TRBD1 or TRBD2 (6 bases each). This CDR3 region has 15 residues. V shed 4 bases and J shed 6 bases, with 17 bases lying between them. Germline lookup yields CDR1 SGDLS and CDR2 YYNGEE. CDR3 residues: CASSRSGGRINEQFF. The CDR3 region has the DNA TGTGCCAGCAGCCGTAGTGGGGGGCGCATCAATGAGCAGTTCTTC. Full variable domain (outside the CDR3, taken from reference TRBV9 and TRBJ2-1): DSGVTQTPKHLITATGQRVTLRCSPRSGDLSVYWYQQSLDQGLQFLIQYYNGEERAKGNILERFSAQQFPDLHSELNLSSLELGDSALYFCASSRSGGRINEQFFGPGTRLTVL.

CDR3 residues: CASSPPQASDTQYF. In DNA, the CDR3 is TGTGCCAGCAGTCCCCCCCAGGCTTCAGATACGCAGTATTTT. The chain recombines TRBV28 with TRBJ2-3; unclear D gene. V lost 5 bases, J lost 4 bases, and 13 bases lay in between. Germline-derived CDR1 and CDR2 are MDHEN and SYDVKM. The CDR3 length is 14 residues.

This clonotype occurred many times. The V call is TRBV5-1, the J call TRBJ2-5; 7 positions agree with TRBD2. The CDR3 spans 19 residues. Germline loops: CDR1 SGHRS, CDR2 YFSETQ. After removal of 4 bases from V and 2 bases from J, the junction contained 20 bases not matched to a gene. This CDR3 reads CASSLGEGRDWRIQETQYF. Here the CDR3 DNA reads TGCGCCAGCAGCCTCGGGGAGGGCCGCGACTGGCGGATACAAGAGACCCAGTACTTC.

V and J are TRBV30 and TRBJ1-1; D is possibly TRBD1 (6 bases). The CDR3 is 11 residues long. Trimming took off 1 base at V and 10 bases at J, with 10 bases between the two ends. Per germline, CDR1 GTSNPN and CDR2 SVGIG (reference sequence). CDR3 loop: CAWSDARGAFF. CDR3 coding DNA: TGTGCCTGGAGTGACGCCAGGGGAGCTTTCTTT. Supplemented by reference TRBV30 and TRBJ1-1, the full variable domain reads SQTIHQWPATLVQPVGSPLSLECTVEGTSNPNLYWYRQAAGRGLQLLFYSVGIGQISSEVPQNLSASRPQDRQFILSSKKLLLSDSGFYLCAWSDARGAFFGQGTRLTVV.

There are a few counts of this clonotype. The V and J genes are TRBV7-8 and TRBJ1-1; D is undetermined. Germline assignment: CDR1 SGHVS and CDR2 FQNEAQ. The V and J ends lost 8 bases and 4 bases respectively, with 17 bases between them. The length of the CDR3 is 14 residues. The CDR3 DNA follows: TGTGCCAGCGATCGGGGAGGCAAAACCACTGAAGCTTTCTTT. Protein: CASDRGGKTTEAFF.

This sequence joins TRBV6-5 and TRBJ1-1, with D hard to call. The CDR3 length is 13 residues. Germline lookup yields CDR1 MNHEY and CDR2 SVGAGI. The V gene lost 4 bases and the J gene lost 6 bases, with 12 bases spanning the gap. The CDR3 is CASSSQVLSEAFF. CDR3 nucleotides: TGTGCCAGCAGTTCCCAGGTCCTCTCTGAAGCTTTCTTT.

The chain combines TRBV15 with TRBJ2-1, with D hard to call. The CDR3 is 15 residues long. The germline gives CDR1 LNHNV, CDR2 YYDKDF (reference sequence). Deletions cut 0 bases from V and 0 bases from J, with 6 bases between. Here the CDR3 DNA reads TGTGCCACCAGCAGAGATCGGAGCTCCTACAATGAGCAGTTCTTC. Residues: CATSRDRSSYNEQFF.

CDR3: CASSPTYQVSGNTIYF. The CDR3 DNA sequence: TGTGCCAGCAGCCCGACCTATCAAGTCTCTGGAAACACCATATATTTT. This rearrangement joins TRBV3-1 to TRBJ1-3; no reliable D call. The CDR3 length is 16 residues. Germline loops: CDR1 LGHDT, CDR2 YNNKEL (reference sequence). V lost 4 bases and J 0 bases, leaving 13 bases between the germline ends. The entire variable domain, with the rest obtained from reference TRBV3-1 and TRBJ1-3, is as follows: DTAVSQTPKYLVTQMGNDKSIKCEQNLGHDTMYWYKQDSKKFLKIMFSYNNKELIINETVPNRFSPKSPDKAHLNLHINSLELGDSAVYFCASSPTYQVSGNTIYFGEGSWLTVV.

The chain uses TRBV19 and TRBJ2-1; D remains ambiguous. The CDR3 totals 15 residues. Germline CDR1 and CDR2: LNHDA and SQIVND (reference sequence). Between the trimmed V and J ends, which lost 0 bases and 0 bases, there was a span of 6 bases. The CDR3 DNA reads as TGTGCCAGTAGTATAGACGGCTACTCCTACAATGAGCAGTTCTTC. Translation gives CASSIDGYSYNEQFF.

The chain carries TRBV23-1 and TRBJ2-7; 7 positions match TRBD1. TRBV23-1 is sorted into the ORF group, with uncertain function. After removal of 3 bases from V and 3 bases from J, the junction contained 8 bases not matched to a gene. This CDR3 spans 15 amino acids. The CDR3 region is CASSHCQGVVYEQYF. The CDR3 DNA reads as TGCGCCAGCAGTCATTGTCAGGGGGTTGTCTACGAGCAGTACTTC.

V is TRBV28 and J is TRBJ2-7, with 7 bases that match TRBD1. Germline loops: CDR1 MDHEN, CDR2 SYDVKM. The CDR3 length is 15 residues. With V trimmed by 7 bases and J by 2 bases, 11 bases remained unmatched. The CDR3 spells CASTRDSPRPYEQYF. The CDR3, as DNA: TGTGCCAGCACACGGGACAGCCCCAGGCCCTACGAGCAGTACTTC.

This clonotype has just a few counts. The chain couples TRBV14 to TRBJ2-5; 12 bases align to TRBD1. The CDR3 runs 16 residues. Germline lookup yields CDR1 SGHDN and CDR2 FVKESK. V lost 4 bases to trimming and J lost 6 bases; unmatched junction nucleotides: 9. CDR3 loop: CASSPLGTGGIKTQYF. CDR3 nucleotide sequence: TGTGCCAGCAGCCCTCTCGGGACAGGGGGCATAAAGACCCAGTACTTC.

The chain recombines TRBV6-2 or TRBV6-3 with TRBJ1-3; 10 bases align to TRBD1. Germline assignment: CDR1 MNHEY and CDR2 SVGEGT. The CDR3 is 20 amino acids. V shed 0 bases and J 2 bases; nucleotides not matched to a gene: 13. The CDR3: CASSYSIGTGVAGPGNTIYF. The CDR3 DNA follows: TGTGCCAGCAGTTACTCGATCGGGACAGGGGTCGCGGGTCCTGGAAACACCATATATTTT.

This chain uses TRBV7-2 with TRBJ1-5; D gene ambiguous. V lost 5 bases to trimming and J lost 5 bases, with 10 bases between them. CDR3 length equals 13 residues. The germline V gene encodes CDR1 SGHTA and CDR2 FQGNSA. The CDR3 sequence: CASSERAHQPQHF. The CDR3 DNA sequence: TGTGCCAGCAGCGAACGGGCTCATCAGCCCCAGCATTTT.

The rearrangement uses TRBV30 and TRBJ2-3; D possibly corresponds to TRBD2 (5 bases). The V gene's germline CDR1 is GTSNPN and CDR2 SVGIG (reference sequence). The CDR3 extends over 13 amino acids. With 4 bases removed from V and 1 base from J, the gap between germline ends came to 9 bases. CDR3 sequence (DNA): TGTGCCTGGACGGAGGACCGCACAGATACGCAGTATTTT. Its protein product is CAWTEDRTDTQYF.

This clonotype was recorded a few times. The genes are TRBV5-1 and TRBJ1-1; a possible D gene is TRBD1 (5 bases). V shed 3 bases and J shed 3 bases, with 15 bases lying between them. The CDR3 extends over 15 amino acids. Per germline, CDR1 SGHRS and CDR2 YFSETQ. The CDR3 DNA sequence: TGCGCCAGCAGCTACCAAGGGGTTTTGGACACTGAAGCTTTCTTT. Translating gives CASSYQGVLDTEAFF.

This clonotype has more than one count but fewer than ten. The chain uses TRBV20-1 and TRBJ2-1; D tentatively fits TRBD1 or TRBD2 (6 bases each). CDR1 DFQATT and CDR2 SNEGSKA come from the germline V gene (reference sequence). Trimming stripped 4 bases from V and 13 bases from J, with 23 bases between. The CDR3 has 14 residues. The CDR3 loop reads CSANPRGPPGVQFF. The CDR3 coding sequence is TGCAGTGCTAACCCCCGGGGGCCCCCGGGGGTTCAGTTCTTC.

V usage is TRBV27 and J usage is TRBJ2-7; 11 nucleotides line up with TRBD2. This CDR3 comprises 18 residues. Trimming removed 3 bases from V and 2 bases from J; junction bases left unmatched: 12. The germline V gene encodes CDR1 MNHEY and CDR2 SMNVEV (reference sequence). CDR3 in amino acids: CASSFSGLAEYKTYEQYF. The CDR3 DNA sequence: TGTGCCAGCAGTTTTTCGGGACTAGCGGAATACAAGACCTACGAGCAGTACTTC.

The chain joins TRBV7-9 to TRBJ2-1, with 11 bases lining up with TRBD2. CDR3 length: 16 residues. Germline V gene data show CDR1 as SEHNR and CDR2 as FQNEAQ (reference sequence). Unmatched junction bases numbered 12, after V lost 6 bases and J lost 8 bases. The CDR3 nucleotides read TGTGCCAGCAGTTTAAGGGGTACTAGCGGGAGTTATGAGCAGTTCTTC. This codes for CASSLRGTSGSYEQFF.

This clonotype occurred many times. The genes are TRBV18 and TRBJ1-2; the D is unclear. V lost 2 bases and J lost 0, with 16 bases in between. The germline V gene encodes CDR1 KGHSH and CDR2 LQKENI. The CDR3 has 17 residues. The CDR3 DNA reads TGTGCCAGCTCACCAGTCTCGTCCGGAAACCCTAACTATGGCTACACCTTC. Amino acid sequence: CASSPVSSGNPNYGYTF.

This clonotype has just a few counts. CDR3 bases: TGCAGTGCTACCCGGGACAGGGGCATCTACGAGCAGTACTTC. Translation gives CSATRDRGIYEQYF. The rearrangement links TRBV20-1 to TRBJ2-7, with TRBD1 matching 10 bases. In germline, CDR1 is DFQATT, CDR2 SNEGSKA (reference sequence). Trimming at V came to 4 bases and at J to 3 bases, leaving 6 bases not matched to a gene. This CDR3 comprises 14 residues.

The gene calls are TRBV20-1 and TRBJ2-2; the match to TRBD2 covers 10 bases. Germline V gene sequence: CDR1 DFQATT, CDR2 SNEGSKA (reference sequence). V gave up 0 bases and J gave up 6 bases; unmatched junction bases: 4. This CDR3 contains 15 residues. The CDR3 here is CSARDPLAGAGELFF. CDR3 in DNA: TGCAGTGCTAGAGATCCGCTAGCGGGAGCCGGGGAGCTGTTTTTT.